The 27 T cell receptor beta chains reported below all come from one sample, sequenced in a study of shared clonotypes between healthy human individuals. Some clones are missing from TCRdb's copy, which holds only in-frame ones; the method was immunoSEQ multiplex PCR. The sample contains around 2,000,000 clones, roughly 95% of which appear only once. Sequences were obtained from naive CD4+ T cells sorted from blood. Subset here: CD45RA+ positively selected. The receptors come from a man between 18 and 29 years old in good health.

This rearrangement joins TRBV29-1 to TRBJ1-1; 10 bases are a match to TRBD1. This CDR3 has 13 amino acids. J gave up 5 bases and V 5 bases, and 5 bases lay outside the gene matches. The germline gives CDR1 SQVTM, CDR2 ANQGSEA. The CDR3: CSVQGQGRTEAFF. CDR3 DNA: TGCAGCGTTCAGGGACAGGGGAGGACTGAAGCTTTCTTT.

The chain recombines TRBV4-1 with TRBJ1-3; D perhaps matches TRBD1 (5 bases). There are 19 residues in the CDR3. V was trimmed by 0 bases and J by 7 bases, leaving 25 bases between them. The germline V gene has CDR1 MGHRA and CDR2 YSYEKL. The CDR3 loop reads CASSQEVHGGGLSGNTIYF. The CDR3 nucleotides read TGCGCCAGCAGCCAAGAGGTCCATGGGGGAGGGTTATCCGGGAACACCATATATTTT.

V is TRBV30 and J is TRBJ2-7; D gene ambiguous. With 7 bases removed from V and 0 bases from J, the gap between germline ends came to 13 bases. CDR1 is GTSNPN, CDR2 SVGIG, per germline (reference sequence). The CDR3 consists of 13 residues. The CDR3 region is CASGPVRSYEQYF. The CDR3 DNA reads TGTGCCTCCGGCCCGGTCCGCTCCTACGAGCAGTACTTC.

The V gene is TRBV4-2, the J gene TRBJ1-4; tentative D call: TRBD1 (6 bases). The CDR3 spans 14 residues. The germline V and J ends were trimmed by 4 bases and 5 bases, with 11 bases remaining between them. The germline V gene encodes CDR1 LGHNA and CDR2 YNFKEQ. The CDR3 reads CASSLQGWNEKLFF. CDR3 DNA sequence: TGTGCCAGCAGCCTCCAGGGGTGGAATGAAAAACTGTTTTTT.

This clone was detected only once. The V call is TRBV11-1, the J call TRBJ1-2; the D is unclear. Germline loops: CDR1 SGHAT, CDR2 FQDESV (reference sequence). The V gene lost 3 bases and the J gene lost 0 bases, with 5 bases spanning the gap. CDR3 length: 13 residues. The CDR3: CASSFSSNYGYTF. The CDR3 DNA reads TGTGCCAGCAGCTTTTCATCTAACTATGGCTACACCTTC.

CDR3 nucleotide sequence: TGTGCCAGCAGTCCGGGACAGGGGGTCCAGCCCCAGCATTTT. As protein: CASSPGQGVQPQHF. V usage is TRBV6-5 and J usage is TRBJ1-5; TRBD1 matches at 11 bases. After removal of 5 bases from V and 7 bases from J, the junction contained 4 bases not matched to a gene. The CDR3 is made up of 14 amino acids. Germline V lookup: CDR1 MNHEY, CDR2 SVGAGI.

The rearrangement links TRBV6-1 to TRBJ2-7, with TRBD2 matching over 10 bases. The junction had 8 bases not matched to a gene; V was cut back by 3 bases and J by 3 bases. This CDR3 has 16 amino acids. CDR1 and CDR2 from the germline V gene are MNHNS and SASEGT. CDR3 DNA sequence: TGTGCCAGCAGTGACGGTTCGGCTAGCGGGAGCTACGAGCAGTACTTC. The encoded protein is CASSDGSASGSYEQYF.

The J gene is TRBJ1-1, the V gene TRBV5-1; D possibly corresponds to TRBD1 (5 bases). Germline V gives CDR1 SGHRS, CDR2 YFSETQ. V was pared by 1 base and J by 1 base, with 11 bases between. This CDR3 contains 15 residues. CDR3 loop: CASSLRGETNTEAFF. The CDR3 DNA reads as TGCGCCAGCAGCTTGCGGGGCGAAACGAACACTGAAGCTTTCTTT.

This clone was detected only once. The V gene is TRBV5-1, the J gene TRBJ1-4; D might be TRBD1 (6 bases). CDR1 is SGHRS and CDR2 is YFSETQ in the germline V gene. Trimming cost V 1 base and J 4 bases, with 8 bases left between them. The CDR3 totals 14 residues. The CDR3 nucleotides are TGCGCCAGCAGCTTGTGGGGGCTTAATGAAAAACTGTTTTTT. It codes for CASSLWGLNEKLFF.

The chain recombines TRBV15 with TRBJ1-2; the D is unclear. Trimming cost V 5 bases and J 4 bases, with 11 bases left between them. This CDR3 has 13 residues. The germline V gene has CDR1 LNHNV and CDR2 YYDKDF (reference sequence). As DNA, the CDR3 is TGTGCCACCAGCCCGGGCTGGTCCTATGGCTACACCTTC. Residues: CATSPGWSYGYTF.

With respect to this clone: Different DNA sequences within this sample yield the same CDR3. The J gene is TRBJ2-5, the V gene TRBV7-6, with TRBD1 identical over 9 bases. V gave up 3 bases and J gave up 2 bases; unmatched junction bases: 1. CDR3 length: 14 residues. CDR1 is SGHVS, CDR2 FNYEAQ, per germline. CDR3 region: CASSLGTGQETQYF. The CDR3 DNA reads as TGTGCCAGCAGCTTGGGGACAGGGCAAGAGACCCAGTACTTC.

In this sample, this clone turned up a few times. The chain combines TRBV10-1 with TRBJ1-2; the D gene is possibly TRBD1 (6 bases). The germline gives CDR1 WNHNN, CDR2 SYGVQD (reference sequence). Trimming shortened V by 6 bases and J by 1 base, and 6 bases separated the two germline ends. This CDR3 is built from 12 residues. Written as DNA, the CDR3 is TGCGCCAGCAGACAGGGTAACTATGGCTACACCTTC. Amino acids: CASRQGNYGYTF.

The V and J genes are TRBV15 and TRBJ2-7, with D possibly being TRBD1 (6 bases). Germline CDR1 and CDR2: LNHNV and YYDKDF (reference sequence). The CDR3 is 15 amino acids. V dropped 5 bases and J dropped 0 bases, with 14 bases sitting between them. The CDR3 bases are TGTGCCACCAGCGGGGGTGGACAGCGCTCCTACGAGCAGTACTTC. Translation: CATSGGGQRSYEQYF.

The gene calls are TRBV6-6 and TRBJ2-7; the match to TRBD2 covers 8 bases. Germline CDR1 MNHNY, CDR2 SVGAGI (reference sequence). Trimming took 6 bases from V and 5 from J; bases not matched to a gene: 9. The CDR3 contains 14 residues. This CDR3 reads CASSPSGRRNEQYF. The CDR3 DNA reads TGTGCCAGCAGCCCCAGCGGGAGAAGGAACGAGCAGTACTTC.

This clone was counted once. CDR3 sequence: CASASGRLTETQYF. In DNA form, the CDR3 reads TGTGCCAGCGCCTCGGGGCGCCTAACAGAGACCCAGTACTTC. The chain recombines TRBV28 with TRBJ2-5; D tentatively fits TRBD1 or TRBD2 (5 bases each). Germline V gives CDR1 MDHEN, CDR2 SYDVKM. V gave up 8 bases and J gave up 4 bases, with 17 bases separating them. The CDR3 covers 14 residues.

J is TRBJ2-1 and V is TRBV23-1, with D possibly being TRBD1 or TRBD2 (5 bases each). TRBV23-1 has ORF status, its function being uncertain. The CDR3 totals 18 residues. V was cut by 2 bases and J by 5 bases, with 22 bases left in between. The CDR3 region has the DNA TGCGCCAGCAGTCAAGGGCCTGATGGGGGTAGTAGAAACAATGAGCAGTTCTTC. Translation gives CASSQGPDGGSRNNEQFF.

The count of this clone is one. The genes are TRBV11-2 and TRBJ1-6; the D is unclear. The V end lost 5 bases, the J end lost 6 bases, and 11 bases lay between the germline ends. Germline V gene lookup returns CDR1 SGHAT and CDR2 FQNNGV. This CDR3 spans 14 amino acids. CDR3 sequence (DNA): TGTGCCAGCAGCGTAACGGGGTTTAATTCACCCCTCCACTTT. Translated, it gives CASSVTGFNSPLHF.

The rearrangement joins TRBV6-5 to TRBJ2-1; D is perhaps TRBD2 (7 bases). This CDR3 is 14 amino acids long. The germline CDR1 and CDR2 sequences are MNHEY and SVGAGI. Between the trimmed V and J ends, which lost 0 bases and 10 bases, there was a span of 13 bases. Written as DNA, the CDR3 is TGTGCCAGCAGTTACTCGACGGGGGGCACGGAGCAGTTCTTC. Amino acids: CASSYSTGGTEQFF.

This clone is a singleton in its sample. CDR3 region: CAWSNFWGPYGYTF. CDR3 in DNA: TGTGCCTGGAGTAATTTTTGGGGCCCCTATGGCTACACCTTC. This chain links TRBV30 with TRBJ1-2; tentatively, D is TRBD1 (5 bases). The germline CDR1 and CDR2 sequences are GTSNPN and SVGIG (reference sequence). The CDR3 loop spans 14 amino acids. V was cut by 2 bases and J by 4 bases, with 14 bases left in between. Combining the CDR3 with reference TRBV30 and TRBJ1-2 gives the whole variable domain SQTIHQWPATLVQPVGSPLSLECTVEGTSNPNLYWYRQAAGRGLQLLFYSVGIGQISSEVPQNLSASRPQDRQFILSSKKLLLSDSGFYLCAWSNFWGPYGYTFGSGTRLTVV.

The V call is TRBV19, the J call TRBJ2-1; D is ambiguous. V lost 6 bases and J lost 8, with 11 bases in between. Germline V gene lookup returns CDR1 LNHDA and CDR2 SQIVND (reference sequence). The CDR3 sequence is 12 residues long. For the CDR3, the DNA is TGTGCCAGTAGGGGTCTTCGGCATGAGCAGTTCTTC. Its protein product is CASRGLRHEQFF.

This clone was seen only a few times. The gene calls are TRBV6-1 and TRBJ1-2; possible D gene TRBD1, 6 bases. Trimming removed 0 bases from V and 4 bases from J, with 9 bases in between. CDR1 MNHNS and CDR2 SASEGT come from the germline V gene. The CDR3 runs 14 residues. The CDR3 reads CASSEAGQLYGYTF. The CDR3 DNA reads TGTGCCAGCAGTGAAGCTGGACAGCTCTATGGCTACACCTTC.

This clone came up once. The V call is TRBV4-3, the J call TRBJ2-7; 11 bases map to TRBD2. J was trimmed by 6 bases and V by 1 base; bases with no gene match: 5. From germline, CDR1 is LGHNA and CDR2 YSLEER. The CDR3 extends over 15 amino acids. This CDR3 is CASSQGLAGGGEQYF. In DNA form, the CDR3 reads TGCGCCAGCAGCCAAGGCCTAGCGGGAGGTGGCGAGCAGTACTTC.

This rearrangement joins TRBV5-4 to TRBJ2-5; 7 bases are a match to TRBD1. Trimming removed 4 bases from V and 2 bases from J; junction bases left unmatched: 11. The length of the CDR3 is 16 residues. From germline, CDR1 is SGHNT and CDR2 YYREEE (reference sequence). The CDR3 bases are TGTGCCAGCAGCCCTCGACAGGGTGCAGGGCAAGAGACCCAGTACTTC. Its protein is CASSPRQGAGQETQYF.

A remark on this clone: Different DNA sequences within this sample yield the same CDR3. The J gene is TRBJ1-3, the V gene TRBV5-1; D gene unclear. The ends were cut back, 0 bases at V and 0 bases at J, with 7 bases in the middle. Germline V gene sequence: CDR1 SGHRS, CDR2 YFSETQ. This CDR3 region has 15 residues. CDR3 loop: CASSLAGDSGNTIYF. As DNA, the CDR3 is TGCGCCAGCAGCTTGGCAGGAGACTCTGGAAACACCATATATTTT.

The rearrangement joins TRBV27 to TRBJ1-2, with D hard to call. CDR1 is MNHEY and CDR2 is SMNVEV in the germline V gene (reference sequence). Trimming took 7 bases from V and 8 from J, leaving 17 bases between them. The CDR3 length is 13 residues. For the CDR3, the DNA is TGTGCCAGCACCTCACAGAGGTCCGACGGCTACACCTTC. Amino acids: CASTSQRSDGYTF.

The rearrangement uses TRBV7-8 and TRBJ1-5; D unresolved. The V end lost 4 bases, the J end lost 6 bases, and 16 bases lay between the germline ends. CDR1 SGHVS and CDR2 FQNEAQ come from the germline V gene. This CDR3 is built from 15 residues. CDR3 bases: TGTGCCAGCAGCTCAGGAGCCCCGGGTAGTCAGCCCCAGCATTTT. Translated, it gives CASSSGAPGSQPQHF.

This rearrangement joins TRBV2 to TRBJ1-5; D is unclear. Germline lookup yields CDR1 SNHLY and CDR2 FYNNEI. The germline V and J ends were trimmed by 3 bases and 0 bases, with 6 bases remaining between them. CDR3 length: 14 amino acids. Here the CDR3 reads CASSDTYSNQPQHF. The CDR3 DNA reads TGTGCCAGCAGTGACACCTATAGCAATCAGCCCCAGCATTTT.